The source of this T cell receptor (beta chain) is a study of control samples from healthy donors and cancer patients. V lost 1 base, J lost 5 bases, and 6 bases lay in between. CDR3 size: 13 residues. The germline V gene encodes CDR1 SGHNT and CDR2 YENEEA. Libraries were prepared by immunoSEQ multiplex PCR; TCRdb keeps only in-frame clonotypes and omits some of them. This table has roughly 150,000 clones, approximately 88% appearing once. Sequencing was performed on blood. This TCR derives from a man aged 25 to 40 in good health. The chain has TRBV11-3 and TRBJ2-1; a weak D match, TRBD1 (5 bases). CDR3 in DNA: TGTGCCAGCAGCTTAGCAGGGCACAATGAGCAGTTCTTC. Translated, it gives CASSLAGHNEQFF.